The clone carrying this T cell receptor beta chain was seen once. The sample comes from a study of OX40 agonist ivuxolimab in advanced cancers. Study in general: Under the entry rules, prior anti-PD-1, anti-PD-L1 or anti-CTLA-4 therapy was allowed, and about 40% had some.

Method: immunoSEQ multiplex PCR; TCRdb's copy keeps in-frame clones and lacks some. The sample lists around 60,000 clones, approximately 83% occurring once. Germline V lookup: CDR1 SGHTA, CDR2 FQGTGA. The CDR3 totals 17 residues. Trimming cost V 4 bases and J 8 bases; bases outside gene matches: 10. Sample: CD4+ or CD8+ T cells sorted from blood, taken in a trial of the OX40 agonist ivuxolimab. The receptor was isolated from an adult with an advanced solid tumor such as melanoma, head and neck, liver or kidney cancer. The chain has TRBV7-3 and TRBJ2-3; 15 bases map to TRBD2. CDR3 region: CASSSGGGTSGRRTQYF. CDR3 DNA: TGTGCCAGCAGCTCAGGAGGGGGGACTAGCGGGAGGCGTACGCAGTATTTT.